This T cell receptor beta chain was retrieved from a study of control samples from healthy donors and cancer patients. Produced via immunoSEQ multiplex PCR; TCRdb's table is partial and in-frame only. The table lists over 200,000 clones, roughly 87% of them singletons. The V end lost 0 bases, the J end lost 9 bases, and 13 bases lay between the germline ends. This CDR3 contains 14 residues. Germline CDR1 SGDLS, CDR2 YYNGEE. V and J are TRBV9 and TRBJ2-1, with TRBD1 as a possible D gene (5 bases). This sequence was found in a woman aged 55 to 70 with lung cancer. Sequenced: PBMCs. The CDR3 bases are TGTGCCAGCAGCGTAGAGGGGCAGGGAAGTGAGCAGTTCTTC. This encodes CASSVEGQGSEQFF.